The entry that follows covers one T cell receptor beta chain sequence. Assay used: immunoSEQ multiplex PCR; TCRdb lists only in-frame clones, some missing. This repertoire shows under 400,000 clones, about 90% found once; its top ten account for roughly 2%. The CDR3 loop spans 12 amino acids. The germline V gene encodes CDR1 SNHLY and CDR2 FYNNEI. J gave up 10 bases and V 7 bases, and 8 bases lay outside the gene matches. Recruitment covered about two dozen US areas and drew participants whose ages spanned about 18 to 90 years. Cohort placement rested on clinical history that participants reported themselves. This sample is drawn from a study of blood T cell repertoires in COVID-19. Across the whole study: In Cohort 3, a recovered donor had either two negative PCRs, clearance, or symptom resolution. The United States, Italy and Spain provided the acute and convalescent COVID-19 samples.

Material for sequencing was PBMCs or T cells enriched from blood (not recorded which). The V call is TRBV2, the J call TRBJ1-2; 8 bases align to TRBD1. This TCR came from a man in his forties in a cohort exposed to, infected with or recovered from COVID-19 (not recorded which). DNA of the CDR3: TGTGCCAGCACCGACAGGGGTTTTATCTACACCTTC. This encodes CASTDRGFIYTF.